One and the same sample provided the 23 T cell receptor beta chains below, sequenced in a study of OX40 agonist ivuxolimab in advanced cancers. Clones were read by immunoSEQ multiplex PCR, and TCRdb kept only the in-frame ones, dropping some. The sample lists 25,000 to 40,000 clones, 84% occurring once. Sequencing was performed on CD4+ or CD8+ T cells sorted from blood, taken in a trial of the OX40 agonist ivuxolimab. These receptors were obtained from an adult with an advanced solid tumor such as melanoma, head and neck, liver or kidney cancer.

The chain links TRBV15 to TRBJ2-3; 9 nucleotides align to TRBD2. The trim removed 7 bases at V and 2 bases at J, leaving 4 bases unmatched. This CDR3 region has 14 residues. Germline CDR1 reads LNHNV; CDR2 reads YYDKDF (reference sequence). CDR3 in amino acids: CATNSGSLTDTQYF. CDR3 coding DNA: TGTGCCACCAATAGCGGGAGTCTCACAGATACGCAGTATTTT. The variable domain in full, with the rest retrieved from reference TRBV15 and TRBJ2-3, is DAMVIQNPRYQVTQFGKPVTLSCSQTLNHNVMYWYQQKSSQAPKLLFHYYDKDFNNEADTPDNFQSRRPNTSFCFLDIRSPGLGDTAMYLCATNSGSLTDTQYFGPGTRLTVL.

By share, this clone counts as medium-sized. V is TRBV29-1 and J is TRBJ2-2; a possible D gene is TRBD2 (6 bases). CDR1 is SQVTM, CDR2 ANQGSEA, per germline. The CDR3 totals 15 residues. The germline V and J ends were trimmed by 3 bases and 0 bases, with 11 bases remaining between them. The CDR3 loop reads CSVDVGGSNTGELFF. CDR3 DNA: TGCAGCGTTGATGTGGGGGGATCGAACACCGGGGAGCTGTTTTTT.

The count of this clone is one. The chain has TRBV29-1 and TRBJ1-2; TRBD1 might be the D (5 bases). The V and J ends lost 7 bases and 7 bases respectively, with 19 bases between them. CDR3 length: 13 residues. From germline, CDR1 is SQVTM and CDR2 ANQGSEA. The CDR3 region has the DNA TGCAGCGCCGTGGGGGGACGGCGCATTGGCTACACCTTC. Translated, it gives CSAVGGRRIGYTF.

This chain connects TRBV4-3 to TRBJ2-2, with D maybe TRBD1 (5 bases). Germline lookup yields CDR1 LGHNA and CDR2 YSLEER. The V end was cut by 3 bases, the J end by 1 base, with 21 bases between. This CDR3 spans 19 amino acids. This CDR3 reads CASSHGPRRETVNTGELFF. The CDR3 coding sequence is TGCGCCAGCAGCCATGGCCCCCGTCGTGAGACAGTGAACACCGGGGAGCTGTTTTTT.

The chain uses TRBV19 and TRBJ2-1, with TRBD2 identical over 11 bases. Per germline, CDR1 LNHDA and CDR2 SQIVND (reference sequence). The trim removed 4 bases at V and 4 bases at J, leaving 3 bases unmatched. This CDR3 contains 15 residues. CDR3 DNA sequence: TGTGCCAGTAGTACGGGACTAGCGGCTTACAATGAGCAGTTCTTC. Encoded protein: CASSTGLAAYNEQFF.

The chain uses TRBV6-4 and TRBJ1-2; D gene ambiguous. The V and J ends lost 5 bases and 5 bases respectively, with 12 bases between them. CDR1 MRHNA and CDR2 SNTAGT come from the germline V gene. The CDR3 has 13 amino acids. The DNA of the CDR3 is TGTGCCAGCAGTCCCCCGGGTTTTTATGGCTACACCTTC. It is translated as CASSPPGFYGYTF.

The rearrangement links TRBV19 to TRBJ1-2; TRBD1 is a possible D gene (6 bases). There are 13 residues in the CDR3. V lost 8 bases and J 7 bases, leaving 17 bases between the germline ends. Germline lookup yields CDR1 LNHDA and CDR2 SQIVND (reference sequence). CDR3 sequence reads: CASREQGESGYTF. The CDR3 region has the DNA TGTGCCAGTCGCGAACAGGGTGAGAGTGGCTACACCTTC.

This chain joins TRBV5-6 and TRBJ2-7; D could derive from TRBD1 or TRBD2 (5 bases each). From germline, CDR1 is SGHDT and CDR2 YYEEEE. V was pared by 4 bases and J by 4 bases, with 18 bases between. This CDR3 has 15 amino acids. CDR3 amino acids: CASSPPGPFDYEQYF. The DNA for the CDR3 is TGTGCCAGCAGCCCTCCGGGACCGTTCGATTACGAGCAGTACTTC. The whole variable domain, filled in from reference TRBV5-6 and TRBJ2-7, reads DAGVTQSPTHLIKTRGQQVTLRCSPKSGHDTVSWYQQALGQGPQFIFQYYEEEERQRGNFPDRFSGHQFPNYSSELNVNALLLGDSALYLCASSPPGPFDYEQYFGPGTRLTVT.

The J gene is TRBJ2-1, the V gene TRBV6-5; D is uncertain. Germline V gene data show CDR1 as MNHEY and CDR2 as SVGAGI. Trimming removed 2 bases at V and 7 bases at J, with 15 bases between. This CDR3 comprises 15 residues. CDR3 DNA sequence: TGTGCCAGCAGTTACCACGACACGATGACAAATGAGCAGTTCTTC. Its translation: CASSYHDTMTNEQFF.

For the CDR3, the DNA is TGTGCCAGTAGTCCTGACGGAATCTACGAGCAGTACTTC. This codes for CASSPDGIYEQYF. The V call is TRBV19, the J call TRBJ2-7; no clear D gene. V gave up 5 bases and J gave up 3 bases, with 11 bases separating them. The germline CDR1 and CDR2 sequences are LNHDA and SQIVND (reference sequence). The CDR3 runs to 13 residues.

This chain joins TRBV5-1 and TRBJ1-1; 10 positions agree with TRBD1. Germline CDR1 reads SGHRS; CDR2 reads YFSETQ. The ends lost 0 bases at V and 6 bases at J; junction bases unmatched: 8. The CDR3 is 16 amino acids. CDR3 nucleotides: TGCGCCAGCAGCTTGGCCGGGACAGGGGCCGAGGCTGAAGCTTTCTTT. Protein: CASSLAGTGAEAEAFF.

This chain links TRBV9 with TRBJ2-1; possible D gene TRBD2, 5 bases. Germline V gives CDR1 SGDLS, CDR2 YYNGEE. The CDR3 totals 17 residues. V was shortened by 4 bases and J by 7 bases, with 24 bases between the two germline ends. As DNA, the CDR3 is TGTGCCAGCAGCACCCAGATTCTAGCCGCAGGTAAAAATGAGCAGTTCTTC. This translates into CASSTQILAAGKNEQFF. The whole variable domain, remainder taken from reference TRBV9 and TRBJ2-1, is DSGVTQTPKHLITATGQRVTLRCSPRSGDLSVYWYQQSLDQGLQFLIQYYNGEERAKGNILERFSAQQFPDLHSELNLSSLELGDSALYFCASSTQILAAGKNEQFFGPGTRLTVL.

The V and J genes are TRBV7-2 and TRBJ2-7; TRBD2 aligns across 10 bases. The ends lost 7 bases at V and 2 bases at J; junction bases unmatched: 8. Germline V CDR1 and CDR2: SGHTA, FQGNSA. The CDR3 has 15 amino acids. CDR3 bases: TGTGCCAGCACCCGAGTAGCGGGAGGAGCCTACGAGCAGTACTTC. It codes for CASTRVAGGAYEQYF.

The V and J genes are TRBV18 and TRBJ2-5, with 7 bases aligning to TRBD2. CDR3 length equals 19 residues. In germline, CDR1 is KGHSH, CDR2 LQKENI. The junction had 14 bases not matched to a gene; V was cut back by 1 base and J by 0 bases. This chain's CDR3 is CASSPQAPGEGRDQETQYF. DNA of the CDR3: TGTGCCAGCTCACCACAAGCGCCCGGTGAGGGGAGGGACCAAGAGACCCAGTACTTC.

The chain carries TRBV15 and TRBJ2-3; 11 bases agree with TRBD2. The CDR3 length is 15 residues. Germline loops: CDR1 LNHNV, CDR2 YYDKDF (reference sequence). The V gene end was trimmed by 0 bases and the J gene end by 14 bases; junction bases not matched to a gene: 10. CDR3 DNA sequence: TGTGCCACCAGCAGAGAGGGACTAGCGGCTCAACTGACGTATTTT. Protein: CATSREGLAAQLTYF. The entire variable domain, with the rest obtained from reference TRBV15 and TRBJ2-3, is as follows: DAMVIQNPRYQVTQFGKPVTLSCSQTLNHNVMYWYQQKSSQAPKLLFHYYDKDFNNEADTPDNFQSRRPNTSFCFLDIRSPGLGDTAMYLCATSREGLAAQLTYFGPGTRLTVL.

This sequence joins TRBV7-9 and TRBJ2-3; D remains unclear. This CDR3 comprises 13 residues. Germline CDR1 SEHNR, CDR2 FQNEAQ (reference sequence). V lost 4 bases, J lost 0 bases, and 5 bases lay in between. The CDR3 sequence is CASSSASTDTQYF. The DNA for the CDR3 is TGTGCCAGCAGCTCCGCTAGCACAGATACGCAGTATTTT.

This clone was detected only a few times. The chain is built from TRBV5-8 and TRBJ2-7; 9 bases line up with TRBD1. Unmatched junction bases numbered 18, after V lost 2 bases and J lost 6 bases. The CDR3 length is 18 residues. Germline V CDR1 and CDR2: SGHTS, YDEGEE. Here the CDR3 reads CASSFRVIDGTGPVEQYF. Written as DNA, the CDR3 is TGTGCCAGCAGCTTTCGAGTAATTGATGGGACAGGGCCCGTCGAGCAGTACTTC.

V usage is TRBV13 and J usage is TRBJ2-7; D is uncertain. The CDR3 has 15 amino acids. Trimming removed 0 bases at V and 2 bases at J, with 11 bases between. CDR1 is PRHDT, CDR2 FYEKMQ, per germline (reference sequence). CDR3 loop: CASSLGRLSAYEQYF. For the CDR3, the DNA is TGTGCCAGCAGCTTAGGCCGTCTATCCGCCTACGAGCAGTACTTC.

V and J are TRBV4-3 and TRBJ2-1; 11 bases are a match to TRBD2. Germline values: CDR1 LGHNA, CDR2 YSLEER. The CDR3 covers 16 residues. The trim removed 0 bases at V and 9 bases at J, leaving 7 bases unmatched. Here the CDR3 reads CASSQEVAGGPGEQFF. The CDR3 DNA sequence: TGCGCCAGCAGCCAAGAAGTAGCGGGAGGGCCCGGTGAGCAGTTCTTC.

The V call is TRBV5-1, the J call TRBJ2-7; D call uncertain. With 1 base removed from V and 5 bases from J, the gap between germline ends came to 7 bases. Germline V lookup: CDR1 SGHRS, CDR2 YFSETQ. CDR3 length: 12 amino acids. CDR3 bases: TGCGCCAGCAGCTTGCCCGCTGACGAGCAGTACTTC. Protein: CASSLPADEQYF.

V gene TRBV5-1 combines with J gene TRBJ2-7, with 7 bases that match TRBD1. CDR1 is SGHRS, CDR2 YFSETQ, per germline. Trimming cost V 0 bases and J 2 bases; bases outside gene matches: 5. The CDR3 loop spans 15 amino acids. Here the CDR3 DNA reads TGCGCCAGCAGCTTGGCCGTAGGGACAGCCTACGAGCAGTACTTC. It codes for CASSLAVGTAYEQYF.

This clone was seen a single time. The chain recombines TRBV5-6 with TRBJ2-1; D is uncertain. V was clipped by 2 bases and J by 2 bases, with 8 bases between them. Germline V lookup: CDR1 SGHDT, CDR2 YYEEEE. CDR3 size: 14 residues. The CDR3 sequence is CASSFQPAYNEQFF. In DNA, the CDR3 is TGTGCCAGCAGCTTTCAGCCAGCCTACAATGAGCAGTTCTTC. Filled out from reference TRBV5-6 and TRBJ2-1, the complete variable domain reads DAGVTQSPTHLIKTRGQQVTLRCSPKSGHDTVSWYQQALGQGPQFIFQYYEEEERQRGNFPDRFSGHQFPNYSSELNVNALLLGDSALYLCASSFQPAYNEQFFGPGTRLTVL.

With respect to this clone: Germline and junction disagree at one end, which may indicate a read error. This chain's CDR3 is CASSWPGTSGVHF. Written as DNA, the CDR3 is TGTGCCAGCAGCTGGCCCGGGACTAGCGGGGTACATTTT. The chain combines TRBV13 with TRBJ2-3; 13 bases map to TRBD2. The CDR3 sequence is 13 residues long. Looked up from germline, CDR1 is PRHDT and CDR2 is FYEKMQ (reference sequence).